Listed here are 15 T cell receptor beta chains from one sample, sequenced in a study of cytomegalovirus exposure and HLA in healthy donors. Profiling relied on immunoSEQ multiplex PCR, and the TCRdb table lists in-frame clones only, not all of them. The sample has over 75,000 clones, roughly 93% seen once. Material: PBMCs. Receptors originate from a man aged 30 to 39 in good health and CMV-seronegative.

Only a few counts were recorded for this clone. As DNA, the CDR3 is TGTGCCAGCAGCTCCCGGGACAGGGGACGGTACGAGCAGTACTTC. Translated, it gives CASSSRDRGRYEQYF. J is TRBJ2-7 and V is TRBV7-9; 10 nucleotides line up with TRBD1. The V segment lost 4 bases and the J segment 4 bases; nucleotides outside the gene matches: 7. CDR3 length: 15 amino acids. Per the germline V gene, CDR1 is SEHNR and CDR2 is FQNEAQ (reference sequence). Drawing the rest from reference TRBV7-9 and TRBJ2-7, the complete variable domain is DTGVSQNPRHKITKRGQNVTFRCDPISEHNRLYWYRQTLGQGPEFLTYFQNEAQLEKSRLLSDRFSAERPKGSFSTLEIQRTEQGDSAMYLCASSSRDRGRYEQYFGPGTRLTVT.

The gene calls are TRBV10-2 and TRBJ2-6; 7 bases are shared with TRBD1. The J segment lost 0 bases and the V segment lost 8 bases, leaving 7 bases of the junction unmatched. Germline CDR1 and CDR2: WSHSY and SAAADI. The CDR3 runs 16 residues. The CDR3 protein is CASGQAFSSGANVLTF. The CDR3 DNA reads TGCGCCAGCGGACAGGCCTTCTCCTCTGGGGCCAACGTCCTGACTTTC.

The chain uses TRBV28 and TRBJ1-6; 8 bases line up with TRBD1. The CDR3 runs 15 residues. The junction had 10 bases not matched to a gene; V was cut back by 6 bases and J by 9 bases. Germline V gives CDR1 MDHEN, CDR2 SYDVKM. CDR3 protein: CASRSQGQAGSPLHF. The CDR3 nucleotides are TGTGCCAGCAGATCCCAGGGACAGGCCGGTTCACCCCTCCACTTT.

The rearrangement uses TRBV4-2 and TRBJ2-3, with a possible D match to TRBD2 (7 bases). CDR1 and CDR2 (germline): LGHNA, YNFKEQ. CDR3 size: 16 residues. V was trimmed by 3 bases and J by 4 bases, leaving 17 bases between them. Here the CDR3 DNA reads TGTGCCAGCAGCCACCGAGGGGGGGGCCTTCCAGATACGCAGTATTTT. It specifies CASSHRGGGLPDTQYF.

The CDR3 DNA is TGTGCCAGCAGCCTCCAATCGGGACAGGGGAATCGGGGAACTGAAGCTTTCTTT. Protein: CASSLQSGQGNRGTEAFF. The V gene is TRBV11-2, the J gene TRBJ1-1; TRBD1 matches at 10 bases. This CDR3 is 18 amino acids long. Looked up from germline, CDR1 is SGHAT and CDR2 is FQNNGV. V trimming: 5 bases; J trimming: 5 bases; junction bases outside the gene matches: 17.

The CDR3 region has the DNA TGTGCCAGCAGCCATACGATTGCGCGGGAGCGGAAATCCTACGAGCAGTACTTC. This sequence encodes CASSHTIARERKSYEQYF. The chain combines TRBV7-2 with TRBJ2-7; 7 bases map to TRBD2. V gave up 5 bases and J gave up 1 base; unmatched junction bases: 17. Germline CDR1 SGHTA, CDR2 FQGNSA. This CDR3 spans 18 amino acids.

The CDR3 DNA reads as TGTGCCAGCGACGACTTTCGCCAGCGCTCCTACGAGCAGTACTTC. Translation: CASDDFRQRSYEQYF. The rearrangement uses TRBV6-5 and TRBJ2-7, with D uncertain. The CDR3 totals 15 residues. The V end lost 8 bases, the J end lost 0 bases, and 17 bases lay between the germline ends. Germline V gives CDR1 MNHEY, CDR2 SVGAGI.

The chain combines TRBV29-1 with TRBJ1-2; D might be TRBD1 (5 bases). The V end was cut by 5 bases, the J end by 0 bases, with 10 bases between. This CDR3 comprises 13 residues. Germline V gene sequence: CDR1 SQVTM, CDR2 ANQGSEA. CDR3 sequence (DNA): TGCAGCGTTCTCTCAGGGTCTAACTATGGCTACACCTTC. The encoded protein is CSVLSGSNYGYTF.

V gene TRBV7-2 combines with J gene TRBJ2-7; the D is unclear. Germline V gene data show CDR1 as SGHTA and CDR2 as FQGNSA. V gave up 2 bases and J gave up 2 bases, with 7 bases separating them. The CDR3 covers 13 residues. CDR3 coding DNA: TGTGCCAGCAGCTTATCTAGGACCTACGAGCAGTACTTC. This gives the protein CASSLSRTYEQYF.

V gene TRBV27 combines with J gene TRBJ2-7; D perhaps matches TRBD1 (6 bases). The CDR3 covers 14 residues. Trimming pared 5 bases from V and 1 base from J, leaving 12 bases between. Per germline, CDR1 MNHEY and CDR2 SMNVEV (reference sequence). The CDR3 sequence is CASSMGQSSYEQYF. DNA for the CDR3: TGTGCCAGCAGTATGGGACAAAGTTCCTACGAGCAGTACTTC.

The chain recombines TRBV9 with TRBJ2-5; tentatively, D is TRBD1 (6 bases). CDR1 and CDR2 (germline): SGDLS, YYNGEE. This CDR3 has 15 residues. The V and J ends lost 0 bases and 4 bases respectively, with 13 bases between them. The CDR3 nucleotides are TGTGCCAGCAGCGTAGGGGCAGGGGCGGGAGAGACCCAGTACTTC. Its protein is CASSVGAGAGETQYF.

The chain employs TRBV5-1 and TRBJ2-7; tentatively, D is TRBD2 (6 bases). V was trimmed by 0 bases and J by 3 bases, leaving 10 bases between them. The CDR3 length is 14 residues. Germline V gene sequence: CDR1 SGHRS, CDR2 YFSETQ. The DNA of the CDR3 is TGCGCCAGCAGCTTGGCGGGACTTAACTACGAGCAGTACTTC. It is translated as CASSLAGLNYEQYF.

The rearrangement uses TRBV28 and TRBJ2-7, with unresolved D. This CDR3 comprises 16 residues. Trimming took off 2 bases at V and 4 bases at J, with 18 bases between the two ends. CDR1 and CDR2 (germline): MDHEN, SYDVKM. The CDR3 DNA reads TGTGCCAGCAGTTTACCCGCCAGGTCGCGCCCATACGAGCAGTACTTC. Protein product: CASSLPARSRPYEQYF.

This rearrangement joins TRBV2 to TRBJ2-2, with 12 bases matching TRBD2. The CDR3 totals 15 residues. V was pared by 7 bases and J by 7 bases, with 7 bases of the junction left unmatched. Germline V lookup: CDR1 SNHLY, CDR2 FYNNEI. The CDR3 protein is CASTTSGGRIGELFF. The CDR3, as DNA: TGTGCCAGCACAACTAGCGGGGGGCGGATCGGGGAGCTGTTTTTT.

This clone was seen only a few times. The DNA for the CDR3 is TGTGCCAGCAGGATCGGACTAGCGGGAGGTTCCAACACCGGGGAGCTGTTTTTT. Translating it yields CASRIGLAGGSNTGELFF. This chain links TRBV2 with TRBJ2-2; 14 bases are shared with TRBD2. Losses at the gene ends were 6 bases for V and 2 bases for J; bases not matched to a gene: 8. CDR3 length equals 18 residues. The germline CDR1 and CDR2 sequences are SNHLY and FYNNEI.